This T cell receptor (beta chain) was sequenced during a study of cytomegalovirus exposure and HLA in healthy donors. The CDR3 covers 15 residues. V gave up 1 base and J gave up 5 bases, with 14 bases separating them. Germline values: CDR1 MGHRA, CDR2 YSYEKL. To note about this clone: Its antigen is unknown.

General study results and limits: A link between a missense DCLRE1C variant and TCR beta V- and J-gene trimming emerged from a later analysis.

The PCR made use of 60 Vbeta and 13 Jbeta primers. Libraries were prepared by immunoSEQ multiplex PCR; TCRdb keeps only in-frame clonotypes and omits some of them. The sample holds 150,000 to 200,000 clones; over 70% are singletons and the top ten take 2.5% to 3.5%. The V and J genes are TRBV4-1 and TRBJ2-5, with a tentative D call TRBD1 (6 bases). This clonotype was obtained from a female donor in good health and CMV-seronegative. Source material: PBMCs. The CDR3 DNA sequence: TGCGCCAGCAGCCAAGTGGGGGCAGGAGAGGAGACCCAGTACTTC. Its translation: CASSQVGAGEETQYF.